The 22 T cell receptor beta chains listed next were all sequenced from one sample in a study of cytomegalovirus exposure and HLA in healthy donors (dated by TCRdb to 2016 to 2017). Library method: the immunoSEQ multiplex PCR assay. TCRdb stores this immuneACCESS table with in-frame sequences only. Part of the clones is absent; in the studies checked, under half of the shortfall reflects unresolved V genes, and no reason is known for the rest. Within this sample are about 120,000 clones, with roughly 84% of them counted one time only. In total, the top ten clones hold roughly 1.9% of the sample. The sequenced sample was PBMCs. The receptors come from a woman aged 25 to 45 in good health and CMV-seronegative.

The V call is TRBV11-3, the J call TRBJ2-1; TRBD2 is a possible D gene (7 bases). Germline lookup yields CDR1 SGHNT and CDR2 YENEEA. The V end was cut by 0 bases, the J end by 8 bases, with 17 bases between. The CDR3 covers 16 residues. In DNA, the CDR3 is TGTGCCAGCAGCTTAGATGGGAGGGGGGGTGAGGATGAGCAGTTCTTC. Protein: CASSLDGRGGEDEQFF.

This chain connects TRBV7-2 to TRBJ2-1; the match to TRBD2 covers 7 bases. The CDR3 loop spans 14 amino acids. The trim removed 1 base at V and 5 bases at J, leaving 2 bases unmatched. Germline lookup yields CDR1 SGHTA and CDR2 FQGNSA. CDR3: CASSLGAGDNEQFF. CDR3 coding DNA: TGTGCCAGCAGCTTAGGGGCGGGGGACAATGAGCAGTTCTTC.

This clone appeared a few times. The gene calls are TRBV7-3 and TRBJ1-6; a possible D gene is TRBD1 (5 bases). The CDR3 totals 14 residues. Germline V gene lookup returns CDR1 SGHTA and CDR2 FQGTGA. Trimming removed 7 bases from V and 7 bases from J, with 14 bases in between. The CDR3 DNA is TGTGCCAGCACCACGGGACTGCCGAATTCACCCCTCCACTTT. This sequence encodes CASTTGLPNSPLHF.

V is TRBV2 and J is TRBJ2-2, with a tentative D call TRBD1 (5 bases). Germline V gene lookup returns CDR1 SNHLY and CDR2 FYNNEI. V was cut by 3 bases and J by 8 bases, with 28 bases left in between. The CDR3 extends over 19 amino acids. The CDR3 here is CASSEDATALQMVGGELFF. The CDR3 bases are TGTGCCAGCAGTGAGGACGCGACAGCCCTCCAAATGGTTGGAGGGGAGCTGTTTTTT.

CDR3 in amino acids: CASSLGTGGSSSPLHF. Written as DNA, the CDR3 is TGTGCCAGCAGCTTGGGGACAGGGGGCTCTAGTTCACCCCTCCACTTT. The V gene is TRBV5-4, the J gene TRBJ1-6, with 11 bases lining up with TRBD1. This CDR3 contains 16 residues. The V gene end was trimmed by 0 bases and the J gene end by 9 bases; junction bases not matched to a gene: 5. The germline gives CDR1 SGHNT, CDR2 YYREEE (reference sequence).

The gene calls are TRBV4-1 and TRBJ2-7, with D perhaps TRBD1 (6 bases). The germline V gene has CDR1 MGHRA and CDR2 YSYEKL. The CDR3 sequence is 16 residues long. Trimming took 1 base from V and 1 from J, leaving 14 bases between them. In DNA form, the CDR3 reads TGCGCCAGCAGCCAAGCCACAGGGAAAATTTCCTACGAGCAGTACTTC. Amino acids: CASSQATGKISYEQYF.

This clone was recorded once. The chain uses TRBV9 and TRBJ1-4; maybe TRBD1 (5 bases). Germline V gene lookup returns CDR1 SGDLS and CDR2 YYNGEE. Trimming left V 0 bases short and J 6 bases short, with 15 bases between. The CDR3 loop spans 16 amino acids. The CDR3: CASSVGVGWGDEKLFF. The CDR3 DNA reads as TGTGCCAGCAGCGTAGGGGTCGGGTGGGGGGATGAAAAACTGTTTTTT.

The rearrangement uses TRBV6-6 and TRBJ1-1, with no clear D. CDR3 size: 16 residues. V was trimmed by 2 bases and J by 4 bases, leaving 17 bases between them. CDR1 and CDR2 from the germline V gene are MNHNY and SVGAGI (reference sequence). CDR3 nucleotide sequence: TGTGCCAGCAGTTACAGATTAACCGTTCACGGCACTGAAGCTTTCTTT. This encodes CASSYRLTVHGTEAFF.

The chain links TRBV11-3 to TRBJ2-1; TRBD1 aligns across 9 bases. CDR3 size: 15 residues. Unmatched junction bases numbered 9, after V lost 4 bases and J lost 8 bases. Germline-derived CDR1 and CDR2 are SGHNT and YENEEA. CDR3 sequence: CASSYGTGMSDEQFF. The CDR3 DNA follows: TGTGCCAGCAGCTACGGGACAGGGATGTCCGATGAGCAGTTCTTC. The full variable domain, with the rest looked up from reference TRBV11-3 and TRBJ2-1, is EAGVVQSPRYKIIEKKQPVAFWCNPISGHNTLYWYLQNLGQGPELLIRYENEEAVDDSQLPKDRFSAERLKGVDSTLKIQPAELGDSAVYLCASSYGTGMSDEQFFGPGTRLTVL.

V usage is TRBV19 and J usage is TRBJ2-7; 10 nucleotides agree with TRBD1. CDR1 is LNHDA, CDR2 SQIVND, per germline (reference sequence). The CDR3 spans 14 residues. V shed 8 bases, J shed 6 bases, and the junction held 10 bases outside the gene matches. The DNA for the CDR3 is TGTGCCAGTGCTCGGGGACAGGGGCCTTCCGAGCAGTACTTC. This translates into CASARGQGPSEQYF.

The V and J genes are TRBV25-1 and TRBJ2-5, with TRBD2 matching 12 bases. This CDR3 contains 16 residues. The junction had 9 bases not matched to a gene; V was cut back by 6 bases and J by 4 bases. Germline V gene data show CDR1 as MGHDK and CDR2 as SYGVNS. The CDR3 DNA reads TGTGCCAGCAGGGCAGGACTAGCGGGGATCGGAGAGACCCAGTACTTC. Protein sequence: CASRAGLAGIGETQYF. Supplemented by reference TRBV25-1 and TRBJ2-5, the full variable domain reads EADIYQTPRYLVIGTGKKITLECSQTMGHDKMYWYQQDPGMELHLIHYSYGVNSTEKGDLSSESTVSRIRTEHFPLTLESARPSHTSQYLCASRAGLAGIGETQYFGPGTRLLVL.

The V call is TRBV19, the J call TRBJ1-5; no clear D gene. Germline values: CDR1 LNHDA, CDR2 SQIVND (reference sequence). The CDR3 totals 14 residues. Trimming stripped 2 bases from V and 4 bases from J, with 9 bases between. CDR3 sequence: CASSILGLNQPQHF. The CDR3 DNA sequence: TGTGCCAGTAGTATACTAGGACTAAATCAGCCCCAGCATTTT.

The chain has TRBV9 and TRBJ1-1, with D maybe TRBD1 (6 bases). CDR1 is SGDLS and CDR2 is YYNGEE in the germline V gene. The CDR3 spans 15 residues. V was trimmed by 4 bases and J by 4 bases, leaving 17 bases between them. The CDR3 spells CASSPGGGFSTEAFF. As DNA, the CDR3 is TGTGCCAGCAGCCCGGGAGGGGGGTTCAGCACTGAAGCTTTCTTT.

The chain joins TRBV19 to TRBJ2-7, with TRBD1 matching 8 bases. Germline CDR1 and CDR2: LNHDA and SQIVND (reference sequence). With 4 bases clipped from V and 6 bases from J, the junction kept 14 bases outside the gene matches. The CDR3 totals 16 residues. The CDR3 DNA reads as TGTGCCAGTAGTAACAATCGCGGGCAGGGGGCCAGCGAGCAGTACTTC. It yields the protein CASSNNRGQGASEQYF.

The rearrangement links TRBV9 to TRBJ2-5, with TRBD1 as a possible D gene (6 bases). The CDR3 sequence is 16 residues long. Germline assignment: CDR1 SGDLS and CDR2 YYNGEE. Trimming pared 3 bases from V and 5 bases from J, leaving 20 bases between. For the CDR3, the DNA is TGTGCCAGCAGCGCCTCCTTGACAGGCATGGGGGAGACCCAGTACTTC. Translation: CASSASLTGMGETQYF.

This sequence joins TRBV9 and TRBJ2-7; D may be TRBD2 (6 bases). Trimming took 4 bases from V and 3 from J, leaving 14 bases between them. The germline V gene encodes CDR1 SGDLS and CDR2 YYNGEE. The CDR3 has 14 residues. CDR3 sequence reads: CASSPLGGGYEQYF. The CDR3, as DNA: TGTGCCAGCAGCCCCCTGGGGGGAGGCTACGAGCAGTACTTC.

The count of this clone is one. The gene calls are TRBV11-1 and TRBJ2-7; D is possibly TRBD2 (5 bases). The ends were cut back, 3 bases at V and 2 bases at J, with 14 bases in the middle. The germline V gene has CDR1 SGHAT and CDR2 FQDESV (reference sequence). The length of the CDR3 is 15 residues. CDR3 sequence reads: CASSFDRSETYEQYF. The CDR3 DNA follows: TGTGCCAGCAGCTTCGATCGTAGCGAGACCTACGAGCAGTACTTC.

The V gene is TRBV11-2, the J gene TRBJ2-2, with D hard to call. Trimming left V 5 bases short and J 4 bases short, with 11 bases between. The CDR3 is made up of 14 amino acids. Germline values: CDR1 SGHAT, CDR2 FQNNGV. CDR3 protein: CASSPQVPTGELFF. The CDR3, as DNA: TGTGCCAGCAGCCCCCAGGTCCCCACCGGGGAGCTGTTTTTT.

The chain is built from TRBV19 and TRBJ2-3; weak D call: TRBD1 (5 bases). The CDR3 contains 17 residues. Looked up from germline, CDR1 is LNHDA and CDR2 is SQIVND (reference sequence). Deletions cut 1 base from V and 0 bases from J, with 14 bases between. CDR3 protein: CASSIVPRVTSTDTQYF. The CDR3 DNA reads TGTGCCAGTAGTATAGTTCCCAGGGTTACTAGCACAGATACGCAGTATTTT.

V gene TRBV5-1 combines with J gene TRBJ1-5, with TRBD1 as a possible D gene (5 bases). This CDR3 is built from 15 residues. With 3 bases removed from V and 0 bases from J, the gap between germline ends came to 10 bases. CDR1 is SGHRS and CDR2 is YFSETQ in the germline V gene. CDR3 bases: TGCGCCAGCAGCTCGGCGGGGGATAGCAATCAGCCCCAGCATTTT. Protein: CASSSAGDSNQPQHF.

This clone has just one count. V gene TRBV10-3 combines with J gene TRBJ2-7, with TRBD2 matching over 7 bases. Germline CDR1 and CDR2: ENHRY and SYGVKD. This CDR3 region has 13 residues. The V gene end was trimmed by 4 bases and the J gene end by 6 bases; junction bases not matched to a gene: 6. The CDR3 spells CAISGGGFGEQYF. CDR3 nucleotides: TGTGCCATCAGTGGGGGGGGTTTTGGCGAGCAGTACTTC.

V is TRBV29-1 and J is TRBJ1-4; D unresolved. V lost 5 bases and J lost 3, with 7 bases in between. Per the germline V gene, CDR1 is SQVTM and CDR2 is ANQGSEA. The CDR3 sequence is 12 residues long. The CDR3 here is CSVWQANEKLFF. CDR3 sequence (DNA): TGCAGCGTTTGGCAGGCTAATGAAAAACTGTTTTTT.